This is a list of T cell receptor beta chains from one sample in a study of T-cell memory formation after mild COVID-19. MiXCR was run by TCRdb on the 5' RACE reads, yielding one entry per CDR3 protein. Of hundreds of thousands of distinct CDR3 sequences listed, 20% to 25% are singletons. Source material: PBMCs or a T cell subset sorted from them (not recorded which). These receptors all come from an adult woman who had mild COVID-19 (a few samples of this study predate the infection). Cell type and time point are not known. Each CDR3 is given with its conserved first and last residue. Each record gives: clone size, D gene, J gene, V gene, CDR3 protein, CDR3 DNA. A D gene is named only where the DNA matches it firmly. Size tells how often a clone was seen (once, few, many) or the class of an expanded clone, and some rows leave it out.

clone_size: .
d_call: .
j_call: TRBJ1-5
v_call: TRBV25-1
cdr3_aa: CASSEYNGGQTHRGNQPQHF
cdr3_nt: TGTGCCAGCAGTGAATACAATGGTGGACAGACCCACCGCGGGAATCAGCCCCAGCATTTT

clone_size: many
d_call: .
j_call: TRBJ1-5
v_call: TRBV5-4
cdr3_aa: CASSLDPEPNQPQHF
cdr3_nt: TGTGCCAGCAGCTTGGATCCCGAGCCTAATCAGCCCCAGCATTTT

clone_size: few
d_call: .
j_call: TRBJ1-5
v_call: TRBV6-1
cdr3_aa: CASRGTDNQPQHF
cdr3_nt: TGTGCCAGCAGAGGGACGGACAATCAGCCCCAGCATTTT

clone_size: .
d_call: .
j_call: TRBJ2-1
v_call: TRBV6-5
cdr3_aa: CASSSLFTYNEQFF
cdr3_nt: TGTGCCAGCAGTTCCTTATTTACCTACAATGAGCAGTTCTTC

clone_size: .
d_call: .
j_call: TRBJ2-3
v_call: TRBV19
cdr3_aa: CASSTRLGGEADTQYF
cdr3_nt: TGTGCCAGTAGTACTCGTTTGGGGGGTGAAGCAGATACGCAGTATTTT

clone_size: few
d_call: .
j_call: TRBJ1-2
v_call: TRBV3-1
cdr3_aa: CASSQDPGAYGYTF
cdr3_nt: TGTGCCAGCAGCCAAGATCCGGGGGCCTATGGCTACACCTTC

clone_size: many
d_call: TRBD2
j_call: TRBJ2-6
v_call: TRBV5-1
cdr3_aa: CASGASGASWSSGANVLTF
cdr3_nt: TGCGCCAGTGGGGCTAGCGGGGCCTCATGGAGCTCTGGGGCCAACGTCCTGACTTTC

clone_size: .
d_call: .
j_call: TRBJ2-7
v_call: TRBV19
cdr3_aa: CASRQGMQQYF
cdr3_nt: TGTGCCAGCAGGCAGGGGATGCAGCAGTACTTC

clone_size: .
d_call: TRBD1
j_call: TRBJ2-3
v_call: TRBV12-3/TRBV12-4
cdr3_aa: CASRDYTGGLYF
cdr3_nt: TGTGCCAGCAGGGATTATACAGGGGGTTTGTATTTT

clone_size: few
d_call: .
j_call: TRBJ2-2
v_call: TRBV11-3
cdr3_aa: CASSLGGSETGELFF
cdr3_nt: TGTGCCAGCAGCTTAGGGGGGTCGGAGACCGGGGAGCTGTTTTTT

clone_size: few
d_call: TRBD1
j_call: TRBJ1-2
v_call: TRBV29-1
cdr3_aa: CSVGVQGSNYGYTF
cdr3_nt: TGCAGCGTCGGAGTACAGGGGTCTAACTATGGCTACACCTTC

clone_size: few
d_call: TRBD1
j_call: TRBJ2-1
v_call: TRBV5-1
cdr3_aa: CASSYDRGNYNEQFF
cdr3_nt: TGCGCCAGCAGCTACGACAGGGGGAACTACAATGAGCAGTTCTTC

clone_size: .
d_call: TRBD1
j_call: TRBJ2-2
v_call: TRBV12-3/TRBV12-4
cdr3_aa: CASSQGAVSGELFF
cdr3_nt: TGTGCCAGCAGTCAGGGGGCGGTTTCCGGGGAGCTGTTTTTT

clone_size: .
d_call: .
j_call: TRBJ2-1
v_call: TRBV20-1
cdr3_aa: CSARLPVWEFF
cdr3_nt: TGCAGTGCTAGACTCCCGGTATGGGAGTTCTTC